A single sample gave rise to the 6 T cell receptor beta chains below, sequenced in a study of cytomegalovirus exposure and HLA in healthy donors. The PCR was carried out with 60 Vbeta primers and 13 Jbeta primers. Assay: immunoSEQ multiplex PCR; the TCRdb copy retains only in-frame clones and omits some. The sample has more than 110,000 clones, roughly 10% seen once. Sequenced input: PBMCs. Receptor source: a man aged 50-60 years in good health and CMV-seronegative.

This clone was seen only a few times. The chain links TRBV6-1 to TRBJ2-3, with D tentatively TRBD1 (7 bases). Germline loops: CDR1 MNHNS, CDR2 SASEGT. This CDR3 comprises 16 residues. Trimming took 3 bases from V and 0 from J, leaving 13 bases between them. The CDR3 region is CASSERRDRSTDTQYF. CDR3 nucleotides: TGTGCCAGCAGTGAGAGGAGGGACAGAAGCACAGATACGCAGTATTTT.

The table lists this clone with a few counts. V usage is TRBV6-4 and J usage is TRBJ2-7; possible D gene TRBD2, 6 bases. The CDR3 runs to 15 residues. The germline V gene has CDR1 MRHNA and CDR2 SNTAGT. V shed 4 bases and J shed 1 base, with 14 bases lying between them. CDR3 residues: CASSGFAGCSYEQYF. The CDR3 nucleotides read TGTGCCAGCAGTGGTTTCGCGGGATGTTCCTACGAGCAGTACTTC.

The chain is built from TRBV5-1 and TRBJ2-1; 8 nucleotides line up with TRBD2. V shed 6 bases and J 0 bases; nucleotides not matched to a gene: 5. Germline V gene lookup returns CDR1 SGHRS and CDR2 YFSETQ. The CDR3 spans 15 residues. CDR3 nucleotides: TGCGCCAGCAAAGTGGGGACTAGCTCCTACAATGAGCAGTTCTTC. Translated, it gives CASKVGTSSYNEQFF. Drawing the rest from reference TRBV5-1 and TRBJ2-1, the complete variable domain is KAGVTQTPRYLIKTRGQQVTLSCSPISGHRSVSWYQQTPGQGLQFLFEYFSETQRNKGNFPGRFSGRQFSNSRSEMNVSTLELGDSALYLCASKVGTSSYNEQFFGPGTRLTVL.

There are a few counts of this clone. The chain joins TRBV29-1 to TRBJ2-7, with TRBD2 identical over 7 bases. The J segment lost 5 bases and the V segment lost 5 bases, leaving 3 bases of the junction unmatched. Germline loops: CDR1 SQVTM, CDR2 ANQGSEA. CDR3 size: 11 residues. CDR3 sequence reads: CSVRRGDEQYF. In nucleotides, the CDR3 is TGCAGCGTTCGACGGGGGGACGAGCAGTACTTC.

The genes are TRBV5-1 and TRBJ2-7; D gene unclear. CDR1 SGHRS and CDR2 YFSETQ come from the germline V gene. There are 12 residues in the CDR3. V was clipped by 4 bases and J by 5 bases, with 10 bases between them. The CDR3 is CASSPPSDEQYF. CDR3 bases: TGCGCCAGCAGCCCCCCCTCGGACGAGCAGTACTTC.

This clone was seen only a few times. V usage is TRBV7-9 and J usage is TRBJ2-5; TRBD1 agrees at 9 bases. The junction had 6 bases not matched to a gene; V was cut back by 0 bases and J by 4 bases. CDR3 length: 16 residues. Per the germline V gene, CDR1 is SEHNR and CDR2 is FQNEAQ (reference sequence). The CDR3 protein is CASSLALGQGSETQYF. The CDR3 DNA reads TGTGCCAGCAGCTTAGCGCTAGGACAGGGGTCAGAGACCCAGTACTTC.